The entry that follows covers one T cell receptor beta chain sequence. Antigen specificity is unknown. Then a second PCR, running about 6 to 11 cycles, was carried out with a sample-barcoded 5' primer and a J-beta primer mix. No fewer than 3 million CDR3-containing paired-end reads came from each sample. TCRdb re-derived calls from the 5' RACE reads in MiXCR, one entry per CDR3 protein. Of over a million distinct CDR3 sequences listed, around 55% are singletons. This CDR3 has 17 residues. Germline V CDR1 and CDR2: MDHEN, SYDVKM. Trimming shortened V by 5 bases and J by 2 bases, and 21 bases separated the two germline ends. The sample providers were healthy Caucasian people from Russia, aged roughly 6 to 90. Total RNA, at least 5 micrograms per sample, came from PBMCs. This entry comes from a study of blood T cells in healthy people across ages. Overall study findings and caveats: Aged donors had fewer naive CD4+ cells and lower diversity than long-lived donors.

The receptor comes from a man aged 18 to 35 in good health. Sample: blood. The chain uses TRBV28 and TRBJ2-5; no reliable D call. In DNA form, the CDR3 reads TGTGCCAGCAGTCTATACCAGGCGAGAGGCCATCAAGAGACCCAGTACTTC. Amino acid sequence: CASSLYQARGHQETQYF.